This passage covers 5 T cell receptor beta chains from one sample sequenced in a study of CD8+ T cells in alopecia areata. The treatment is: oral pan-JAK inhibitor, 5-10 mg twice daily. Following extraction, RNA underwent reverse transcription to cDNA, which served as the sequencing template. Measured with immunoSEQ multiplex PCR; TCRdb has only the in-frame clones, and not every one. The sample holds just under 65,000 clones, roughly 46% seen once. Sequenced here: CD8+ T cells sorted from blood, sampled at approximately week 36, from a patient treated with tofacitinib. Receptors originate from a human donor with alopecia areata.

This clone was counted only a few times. The DNA of the CDR3 is TGTGCCTGGAGTGTACAGGGTCCCACTGAAGCTTTCTTT. Amino acid sequence: CAWSVQGPTEAFF. This sequence joins TRBV30 and TRBJ1-1; D might be TRBD1 (6 bases). Trimming took off 0 bases at V and 4 bases at J, with 9 bases between the two ends. The CDR3 has 13 residues. The germline CDR1 and CDR2 sequences are GTSNPN and SVGIG (reference sequence).

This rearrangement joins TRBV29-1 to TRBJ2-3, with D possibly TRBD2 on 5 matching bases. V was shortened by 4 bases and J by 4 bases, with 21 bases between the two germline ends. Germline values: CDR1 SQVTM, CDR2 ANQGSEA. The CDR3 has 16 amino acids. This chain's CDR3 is CSVGPARDLSPDTQYF. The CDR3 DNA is TGCAGCGTTGGCCCAGCACGGGATCTGTCTCCAGATACGCAGTATTTT.

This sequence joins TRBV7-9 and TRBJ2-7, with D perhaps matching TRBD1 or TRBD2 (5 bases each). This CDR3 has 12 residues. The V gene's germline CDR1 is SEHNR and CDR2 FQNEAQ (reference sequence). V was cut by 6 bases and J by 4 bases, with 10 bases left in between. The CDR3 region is CASRGEGYEQYF. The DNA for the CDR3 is TGTGCCAGCAGGGGAGAGGGGTACGAGCAGTACTTC.

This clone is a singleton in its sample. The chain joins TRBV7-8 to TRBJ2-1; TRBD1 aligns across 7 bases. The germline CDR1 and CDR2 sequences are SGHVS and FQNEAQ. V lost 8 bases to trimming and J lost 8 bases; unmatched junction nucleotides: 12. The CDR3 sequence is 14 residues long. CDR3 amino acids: CASHKATGMHEQFF. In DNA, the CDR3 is TGTGCCAGCCACAAGGCGACAGGGATGCATGAGCAGTTCTTC.

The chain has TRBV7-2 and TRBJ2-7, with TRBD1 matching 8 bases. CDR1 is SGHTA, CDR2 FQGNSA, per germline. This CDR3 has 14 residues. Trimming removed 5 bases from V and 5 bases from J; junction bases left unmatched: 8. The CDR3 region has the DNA TGTGCCAGCAGCCCGGGGGACAGGCAGGACGAGCAGTACTTC. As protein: CASSPGDRQDEQYF.